This T cell receptor beta chain was sequenced during a study of spatial heterogeneity in lung cancer (dated by TCRdb to the late 2010s). Regarding the study in general: Beta-chain transcripts were consistently detected in greater numbers than alpha-chain transcripts, which likely reflects a higher abundance of beta-chain transcripts. In the raw uncorrected reads, each unique combination of TCR and UMI appeared more than ten times on average. Both alpha and beta chains were TCR-sequenced in samples taken at surgery, namely 220 tumor regions, 62 to 65 matched nontumor lung samples and 45 to 60 PBMC samples. The study quantitatively compared TCR alpha and beta repertoires across multiple tumor regions, matched nontumor lung and blood in non-small cell lung cancer. Nonsynonymous mutation counts, determined by whole-exome sequencing of tumor tissue, were related to features of the TCR repertoire.

Results the study describes overall, beyond this receptor: Ubiquitous expanded tumor TCRs were found in blood more often at tumor resection than at routine follow-up. Confirming at a functional level the hypothesis that regional TCRs recognize regional mutations was considered to require additional single-cell paired TCR alpha and beta sequencing.

What the time point label conveys for this sample: sample taken at primary tumor resection. The donors were fewer than 90 patients from the lung TRACERx cohort who had early-stage, untreated non-small cell lung cancer. TCR sequencing used whole RNA extracted from tumor and nontumor lung tissue, or from cryopreserved PBMC samples, without cell sorting. Only patients for whom sufficient RNA was available from at least two tumor regions were selected for TCR sequencing. The method was 5' RACE. This sample was sequenced with a NextSeq 500. The TCR library protocol attached a unique molecular identifier to each TCR cDNA molecule to allow correction of PCR and sequencing errors. The source study handled its data this way. Decombinator tools were used for TCR identification, UMI-based error correction and CDR3 extraction. Expanded TCRs were defined as those above a frequency of 2 per 1,000, corresponding to the top 1% of the tumor frequency distribution. Renyi diversity was calculated using the R vegan package after each repertoire was subsampled 100 times to 5,000 TCRs. CDR3 similarity networks were constructed using string-kernel similarity of amino acid triplets, with links drawn between CDR3s whose pairwise similarity was above 0.82. TCRdb took the public reads, trimmed them with fastp at Q25, ran MiXCR for clone calling and kept in-frame beta chains. Rows matching on CDR3 protein sequence are summarized as one entry with the most common DNA and genes. The V and J calls were not made by the authors but by TCRdb's processing. A total of approximately 40,000 distinct CDR3 sequences appear in this sample, roughly 13% of them only once. The leading ten clones occupy 50% to 60% of the sample.

Details on this clonotype: Its recognized antigen is unknown. Per-base quality was not reported, and no clone a single base away is much larger than it.

The clonotype originates from a male donor with early-stage non-small cell lung cancer. Sequencing was performed on PBMCs, taken at surgery.

The bases read TGTGCCAGCAGCCCGACAGGGAGAGTCGCTGAAGCTTTCTTT. Translated, it gives CASSPTGRVAEAFF. The sequence links TRBV12-3 or TRBV12-4 to TRBJ1-1, with 7 central nucleotides matching TRBD1. Here V drops 6 bases and J drops 6 bases, and the junction holds 10 bases not matched to any gene. The CDR3 holds 14 amino acids from the cysteine to the phenylalanine. The DNA shown is the 42-base CDR3, in frame from base 1.